The 22 T cell receptor beta chains given below trace back to one sample, sequenced in a study of shared clonotypes between healthy human individuals. Profiled with immunoSEQ multiplex PCR; TCRdb holds only in-frame clones, not every one. This sample has millions of clones, with roughly nine tenths found just once. Input material: naive CD4+ T cells sorted from blood. Regarding subset: CD45RA+ positively selected. The receptor set was obtained from a man between 18 and 29 years old in good health.

The chain has TRBV10-3 and TRBJ2-7, with a possible D match to TRBD2 (7 bases). This CDR3 is 14 amino acids long. The germline CDR1 and CDR2 sequences are ENHRY and SYGVKD. V was pared by 8 bases and J by 2 bases, with 16 bases between. The CDR3 region is CAIARGAPTYEQYF. CDR3 DNA sequence: TGTGCCATCGCTCGGGGGGCGCCGACCTACGAGCAGTACTTC.

The chain joins TRBV29-1 to TRBJ1-1, with D possibly being TRBD1 (5 bases). The V gene lost 2 bases and the J gene lost 4 bases, with 17 bases spanning the gap. This CDR3 spans 15 amino acids. In germline, CDR1 is SQVTM, CDR2 ANQGSEA. CDR3 sequence (DNA): TGCAGCGTTGAAAGGTGGGGGGACCAGAGCACTGAAGCTTTCTTT. It translates to CSVERWGDQSTEAFF.

The chain links TRBV19 to TRBJ1-2; a possible D gene is TRBD1 (5 bases). This CDR3 has 16 residues. V was clipped by 6 bases and J by 1 base, with 18 bases between them. CDR1 is LNHDA, CDR2 SQIVND, per germline (reference sequence). The CDR3, as DNA: TGTGCCAGTAGGAGGACCCAGGGATTCCTTAACTATGGCTACACCTTC. The encoded protein is CASRRTQGFLNYGYTF.

This clone was observed a few times. The sample carries other DNA sequences with the same CDR3. V gene TRBV7-9 combines with J gene TRBJ1-5, with D perhaps TRBD1 (6 bases). Germline V gives CDR1 SEHNR, CDR2 FQNEAQ (reference sequence). There are 15 residues in the CDR3. Trimming removed 2 bases at V and 2 bases at J, with 10 bases between. CDR3 DNA: TGTGCCAGCAGCTTAATGGGGGCAGGCAATCAGCCCCAGCATTTT. It is translated as CASSLMGAGNQPQHF.

The chain employs TRBV11-2 and TRBJ1-2; a possible D gene is TRBD1 (6 bases). Germline V gives CDR1 SGHAT, CDR2 FQNNGV. This CDR3 has 14 residues. Trimming removed 5 bases at V and 4 bases at J, with 14 bases between. In DNA form, the CDR3 reads TGTGCCAGCAGCCGTACAGGGCCTGGCTATGGCTACACCTTC. Its translation: CASSRTGPGYGYTF.

The sample holds one count of this clone. J is TRBJ2-3 and V is TRBV29-1; D gene unclear. The CDR3 totals 12 residues. V lost 0 bases, J lost 4 bases, and 5 bases lay in between. Germline assignment: CDR1 SQVTM and CDR2 ANQGSEA. CDR3 nucleotides: TGCAGCGTTGAAGAGGAAGCAGATACGCAGTATTTT. It specifies CSVEEEADTQYF.

The rearrangement links TRBV5-1 to TRBJ2-5, with D perhaps matching TRBD2 (6 bases). V dropped 6 bases and J dropped 2 bases, with 11 bases sitting between them. This CDR3 has 13 residues. CDR1 is SGHRS, CDR2 YFSETQ, per germline. CDR3 nucleotide sequence: TGCGCCAGCACCCTGGAGGGGCAAGAGACCCAGTACTTC. Encoded protein: CASTLEGQETQYF. Supplemented by reference TRBV5-1 and TRBJ2-5, the full variable domain reads KAGVTQTPRYLIKTRGQQVTLSCSPISGHRSVSWYQQTPGQGLQFLFEYFSETQRNKGNFPGRFSGRQFSNSRSEMNVSTLELGDSALYLCASTLEGQETQYFGPGTRLLVL.

The chain carries TRBV4-2 and TRBJ1-1; no clear D. The CDR3 sequence is 14 residues long. The germline V gene has CDR1 LGHNA and CDR2 YNFKEQ. V gave up 2 bases and J gave up 4 bases, with 11 bases separating them. In DNA, the CDR3 is TGTGCCAGCAGCCAACCCGGGGTTATCACTGAAGCTTTCTTT. Translating it yields CASSQPGVITEAFF.

This chain uses TRBV7-9 with TRBJ2-3; D is uncertain. V was cut by 3 bases and J by 2 bases, with 12 bases left in between. The CDR3 has 15 amino acids. Germline CDR1 SEHNR, CDR2 FQNEAQ (reference sequence). The CDR3 DNA sequence: TGTGCCAGCAGCTTTTCCAGGACCTACACAGATACGCAGTATTTT. Encoded protein: CASSFSRTYTDTQYF.

In its sample, this clone was seen a few times. A much larger clone differs from this one at a single base, so this may be a read error. Additional DNA sequences in this sample encode the identical CDR3. The V call is TRBV18, the J call TRBJ2-5; D is ambiguous. Trimming shortened V by 5 bases and J by 2 bases, and 3 bases separated the two germline ends. The CDR3 is made up of 11 amino acids. CDR1 KGHSH and CDR2 LQKENI come from the germline V gene. CDR3 sequence: CASSSQETQYF. In nucleotides, the CDR3 is TGTGCCAGCTCATCACAAGAGACCCAGTACTTC.

A single count supports this clone. The sample contains more than one DNA sequence encoding this CDR3. This sequence joins TRBV5-5 and TRBJ1-1; D may be TRBD1 (6 bases). There are 13 residues in the CDR3. Trimming removed 3 bases from V and 1 base from J, with 7 bases in between. Germline loops: CDR1 SGHKS, CDR2 YYEKEE (reference sequence). The CDR3 region has the DNA TGTGCCAGCAGCTCACAGGGGAACACTGAAGCTTTCTTT. Protein product: CASSSQGNTEAFF.

This sequence joins TRBV7-8 and TRBJ2-3; no firm D call. The CDR3 has 13 residues. V was pared by 1 base and J by 5 bases, with 7 bases between. Germline lookup yields CDR1 SGHVS and CDR2 FQNEAQ. The CDR3, as DNA: TGTGCCAGCAGCTTAGTTTCGGAAGATACGCAGTATTTT. This codes for CASSLVSEDTQYF.

J is TRBJ1-3 and V is TRBV7-8; the D is unclear. The CDR3 length is 16 residues. Trimming shortened V by 1 base and J by 0 bases, and 10 bases separated the two germline ends. Germline V gene data show CDR1 as SGHVS and CDR2 as FQNEAQ. The CDR3 sequence: CASSLGSVSSGNTIYF. The CDR3 DNA sequence: TGTGCCAGCAGCTTAGGTTCAGTTTCCTCTGGAAACACCATATATTTT. The whole variable domain, remainder taken from reference TRBV7-8 and TRBJ1-3, is GAGVSQSPRYKVAKRGQDVALRCDPISGHVSLFWYQQALGQGPEFLTYFQNEAQLDKSGLPSDRFFAERPEGSVSTLKIQRTQQEDSAVYLCASSLGSVSSGNTIYFGEGSWLTVV.

V is TRBV30 and J is TRBJ2-2, with D tentatively TRBD1 or TRBD2 (5 bases each). CDR3 length equals 13 residues. The germline CDR1 and CDR2 sequences are GTSNPN and SVGIG (reference sequence). Trimming cost V 5 bases and J 6 bases, with 13 bases left between them. Here the CDR3 reads CAWFPLGAGELFF. DNA of the CDR3: TGTGCCTGGTTTCCACTAGGGGCCGGGGAGCTGTTTTTT.

On this clone itself: Other DNA sequences of this sample code for an identical CDR3. The chain uses TRBV18 and TRBJ1-5; D not certain. Germline V lookup: CDR1 KGHSH, CDR2 LQKENI. This CDR3 has 12 residues. V lost 2 bases to trimming and J lost 6 bases, with 5 bases between them. Here the CDR3 reads CASSPAGQPQHF. The CDR3 nucleotides are TGTGCCAGCTCACCAGCGGGTCAGCCCCAGCATTTT.

The chain joins TRBV28 to TRBJ2-1; 9 nucleotides match TRBD1. Trimming at V came to 7 bases and at J to 6 bases, leaving 7 bases not matched to a gene. The CDR3 extends over 14 amino acids. CDR1 is MDHEN, CDR2 SYDVKM, per germline. The CDR3 nucleotides read TGTGCCAGCACCCTTTTGGACAGGGGCAATGAGCAGTTCTTC. Its protein is CASTLLDRGNEQFF.

The chain couples TRBV2 to TRBJ2-5; TRBD1 might be the D (6 bases). Trimming took 6 bases from V and 0 from J, leaving 11 bases between them. CDR3 length: 14 residues. CDR1 SNHLY and CDR2 FYNNEI come from the germline V gene. The CDR3 DNA reads TGTGCCAGCAGCCAGGACAGCAACCAAGAGACCCAGTACTTC. Translated, it gives CASSQDSNQETQYF. The entire variable domain, with the rest obtained from reference TRBV2 and TRBJ2-5, is as follows: EPEVTQTPSHQVTQMGQEVILRCVPISNHLYFYWYRQILGQKVEFLVSFYNNEISEKSEIFDDQFSVERPDGSNFTLKIRSTKLEDSAMYFCASSQDSNQETQYFGPGTRLLVL.

This chain's CDR3 is CASSFGDSNGGKPLHF. The CDR3 DNA sequence: TGTGCCAGCTCCTTTGGCGACTCCAATGGGGGCAAACCCCTCCACTTT. The V call is TRBV7-8, the J call TRBJ1-6, with D perhaps matching TRBD1 (6 bases). The CDR3 is made up of 16 amino acids. The V and J ends lost 8 bases and 12 bases respectively, with 26 bases between them. Looked up from germline, CDR1 is SGHVS and CDR2 is FQNEAQ.

The rearrangement joins TRBV7-2 to TRBJ2-1; TRBD1 matches at 9 bases. V was clipped by 4 bases and J by 1 base; unmatched bases: 5. The CDR3 is 16 amino acids. Germline V gene sequence: CDR1 SGHTA, CDR2 FQGNSA. CDR3: CASSSSGQGSYNEQFF. CDR3 coding DNA: TGTGCCAGCAGCTCCTCGGGACAGGGATCCTACAATGAGCAGTTCTTC.

The chain combines TRBV7-9 with TRBJ1-2; TRBD1 matches at 7 bases. The germline gives CDR1 SEHNR, CDR2 FQNEAQ (reference sequence). This CDR3 has 13 amino acids. The V and J ends lost 3 bases and 5 bases, in that order; junction bases with no gene match: 3. The CDR3, as DNA: TGTGCCAGCAGCTTCCCGGGACAGTATGGCTACACCTTC. Translating it yields CASSFPGQYGYTF.

A few counts support this clone. The chain combines TRBV6-1 with TRBJ1-5; no clear D gene. V dropped 1 base and J dropped 6 bases, with 7 bases sitting between them. CDR3 length: 13 amino acids. Per the germline V gene, CDR1 is MNHNS and CDR2 is SASEGT. The CDR3 loop reads CASSEDLGQPQHF. In DNA, the CDR3 is TGTGCCAGCAGTGAAGATTTGGGTCAGCCCCAGCATTTT.

The chain recombines TRBV5-4 with TRBJ2-1; a weak D match, TRBD2 (7 bases). The germline gives CDR1 SGHNT, CDR2 YYREEE (reference sequence). CDR3 length equals 15 residues. Trimming removed 3 bases from V and 9 bases from J, with 19 bases in between. The CDR3 sequence is CASSSKGGAPGEQFF. CDR3 DNA: TGTGCCAGCAGCTCAAAGGGGGGGGCGCCGGGTGAGCAGTTCTTC.